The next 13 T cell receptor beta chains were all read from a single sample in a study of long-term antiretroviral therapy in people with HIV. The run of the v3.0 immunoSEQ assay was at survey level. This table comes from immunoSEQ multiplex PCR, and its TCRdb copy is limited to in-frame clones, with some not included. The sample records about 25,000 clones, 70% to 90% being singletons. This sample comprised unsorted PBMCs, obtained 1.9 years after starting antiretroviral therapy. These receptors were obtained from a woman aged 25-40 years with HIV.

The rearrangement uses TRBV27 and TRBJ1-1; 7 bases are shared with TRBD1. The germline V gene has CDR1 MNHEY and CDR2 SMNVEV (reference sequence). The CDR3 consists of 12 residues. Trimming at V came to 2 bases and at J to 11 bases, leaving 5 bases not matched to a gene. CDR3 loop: CASSLKTGKAFF. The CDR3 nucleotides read TGTGCCAGCAGTTTAAAGACAGGGAAGGCTTTCTTT.

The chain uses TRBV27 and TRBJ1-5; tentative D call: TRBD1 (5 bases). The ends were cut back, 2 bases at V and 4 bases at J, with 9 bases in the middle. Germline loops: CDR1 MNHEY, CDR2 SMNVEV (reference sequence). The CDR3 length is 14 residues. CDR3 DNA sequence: TGTGCCAGCAGTTTAGGCAGGGTGAATCAGCCCCAGCATTTT. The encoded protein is CASSLGRVNQPQHF.

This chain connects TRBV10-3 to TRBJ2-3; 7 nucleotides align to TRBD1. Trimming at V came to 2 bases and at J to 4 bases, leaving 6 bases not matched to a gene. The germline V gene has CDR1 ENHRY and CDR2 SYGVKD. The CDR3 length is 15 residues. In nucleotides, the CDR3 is TGTGCCATCAGTGAGCCCCCGACAGGGTCAGATACGCAGTATTTT. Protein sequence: CAISEPPTGSDTQYF.

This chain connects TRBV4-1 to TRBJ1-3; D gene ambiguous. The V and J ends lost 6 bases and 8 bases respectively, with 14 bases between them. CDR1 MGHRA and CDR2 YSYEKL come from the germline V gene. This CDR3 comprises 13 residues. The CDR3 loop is CASRLGPADTIYF. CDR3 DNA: TGCGCCAGCAGACTCGGTCCAGCAGACACCATATATTTT.

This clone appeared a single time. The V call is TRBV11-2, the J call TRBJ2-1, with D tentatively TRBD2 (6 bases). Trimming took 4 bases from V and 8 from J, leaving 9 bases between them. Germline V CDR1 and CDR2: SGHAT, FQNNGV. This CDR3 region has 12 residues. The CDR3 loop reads CASSSSSDEQFF. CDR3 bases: TGTGCCAGCAGCTCTTCTAGCGATGAGCAGTTCTTC. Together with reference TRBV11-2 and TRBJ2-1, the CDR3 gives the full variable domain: EAGVAQSPRYKIIEKRQSVAFWCNPISGHATLYWYQQILGQGPKLLIQFQNNGVVDDSQLPKDRFSAERLKGVDSTLKIQPAKLEDSAVYLCASSSSSDEQFFGPGTRLTVL.

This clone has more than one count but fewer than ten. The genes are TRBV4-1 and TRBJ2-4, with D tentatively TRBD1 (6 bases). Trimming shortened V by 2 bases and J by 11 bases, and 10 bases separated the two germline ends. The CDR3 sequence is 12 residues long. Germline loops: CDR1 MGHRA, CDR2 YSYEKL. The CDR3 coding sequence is TGCGCCAGCAGCCAAACACAGGGTTTTCAGTACTTC. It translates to CASSQTQGFQYF.

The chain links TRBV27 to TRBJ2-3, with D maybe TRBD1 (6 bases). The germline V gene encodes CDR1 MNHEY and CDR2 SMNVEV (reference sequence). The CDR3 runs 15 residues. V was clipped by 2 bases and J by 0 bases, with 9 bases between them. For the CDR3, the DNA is TGTGCCAGCAGTTTAATGGGGGCCAGCACAGATACGCAGTATTTT. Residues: CASSLMGASTDTQYF.

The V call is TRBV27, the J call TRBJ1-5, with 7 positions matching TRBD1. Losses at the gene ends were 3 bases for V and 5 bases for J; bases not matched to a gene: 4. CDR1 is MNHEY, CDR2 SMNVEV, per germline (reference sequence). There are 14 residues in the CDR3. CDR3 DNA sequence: TGTGCCAGCAGTTTCCAGGGGGAGCATCAGCCCCAGCATTTT. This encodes CASSFQGEHQPQHF.

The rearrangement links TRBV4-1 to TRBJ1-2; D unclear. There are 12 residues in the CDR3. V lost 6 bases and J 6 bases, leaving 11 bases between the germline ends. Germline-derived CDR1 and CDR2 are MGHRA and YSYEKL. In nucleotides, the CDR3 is TGCGCCAGCAGGGGCGCTTTCGATGGCTACACCTTC. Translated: CASRGAFDGYTF.

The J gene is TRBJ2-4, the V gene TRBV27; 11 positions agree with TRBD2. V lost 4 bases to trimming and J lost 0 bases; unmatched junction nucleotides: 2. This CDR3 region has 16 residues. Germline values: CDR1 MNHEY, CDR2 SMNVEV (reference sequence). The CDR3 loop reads CASSSGTSGAKNIQYF. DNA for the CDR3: TGTGCCAGCAGTTCCGGGACTAGCGGAGCCAAAAACATTCAGTACTTC.

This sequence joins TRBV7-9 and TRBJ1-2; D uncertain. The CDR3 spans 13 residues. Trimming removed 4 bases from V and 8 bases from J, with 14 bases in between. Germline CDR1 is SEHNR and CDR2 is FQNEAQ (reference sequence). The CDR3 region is CASSSIDPWGYTF. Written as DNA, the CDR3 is TGTGCCAGCAGCTCGATTGACCCTTGGGGCTACACCTTC.

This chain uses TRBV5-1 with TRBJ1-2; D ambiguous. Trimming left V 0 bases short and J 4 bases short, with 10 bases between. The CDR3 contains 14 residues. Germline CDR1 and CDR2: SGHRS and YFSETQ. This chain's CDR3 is CASSLARSGYGYTF. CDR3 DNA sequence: TGCGCCAGCAGCTTGGCCAGGTCCGGCTATGGCTACACCTTC.

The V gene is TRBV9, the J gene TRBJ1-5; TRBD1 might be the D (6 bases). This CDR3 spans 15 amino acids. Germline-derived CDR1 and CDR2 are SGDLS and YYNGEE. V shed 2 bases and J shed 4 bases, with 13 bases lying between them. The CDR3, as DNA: TGTGCCAGCAGCGTGGATAGGGACACTAATCAGCCCCAGCATTTT. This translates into CASSVDRDTNQPQHF.